These T cell receptor beta chains were read from a single sample in a study of T-cell reconstitution after alpha-beta-depleted transplantation in children. TCRdb reprocessed the PCR reads with MiXCR, giving one entry per CDR3 protein. The top ten hold approximately 5% of the sample, which has around 380,000 distinct CDR3 sequences, approximately 10% seen once. The sequences come from PBMCs from the stem cell graft donor, collected from the stem cell graft. These receptors originate from a human donor who donated a stem cell graft to a child with acute myeloid leukemia. Both conserved end residues are part of each CDR3. The D gene is left open where the match is weak. Not all rows give a size; the values are once, few, many and, for expanded clones, a class.

TRBV6-5	many	TRBJ1-4	.	CASSLLAVSGEKLFF	TGTGCCAGCAGTTTGTTAGCGGTCTCGGGTGAAAAACTGTTTTTT
TRBV12-3/TRBV12-4	.	TRBJ2-1	TRBD2	CASSGLAGGSYNEQFF	TGTGCCAGCAGTGGACTAGCGGGAGGGTCCTACAATGAGCAGTTCTTC
TRBV20-1	.	TRBJ1-5	TRBD1	CSASQGAGGNQPQHF	TGCAGCGCAAGTCAGGGGGCAGGTGGCAATCAGCCCCAGCATTTT
TRBV5-6	many	TRBJ2-4	.	CASSMTAGVGKNIQYF	TGTGCCAGCAGCATGACTGCAGGGGTGGGCAAAAACATTCAGTACTTC
TRBV11-2	.	TRBJ2-5	.	CASSFGFLAQETQYF	TGTGCCAGCAGCTTCGGGTTCCTAGCTCAAGAGACCCAGTACTTC
TRBV5-5	few	TRBJ2-4	TRBD1	CASSTSQGALAKNIQYF	TGTGCCAGCAGCACCTCACAGGGGGCCCTAGCCAAAAACATTCAGTACTTC
TRBV5-1	.	TRBJ1-1	.	CASSVLLRGMNTEAFF	TGCGCCAGCAGCGTACTACTTCGAGGCATGAACACTGAAGCTTTCTTT
TRBV27	many	TRBJ1-1	.	CASSFHRQNTEAFF	TGTGCCAGCAGTTTCCACAGACAGAACACTGAAGCTTTCTTT
TRBV25-1	.	TRBJ2-1	TRBD2	CASSSGRAFFNEQFF	TGTGCCAGCAGTAGCGGGAGGGCCTTCTTCAATGAGCAGTTCTTC
TRBV30	.	TRBJ1-1	.	CAWIRARNTEAFF	TGTGCCTGGATCAGGGCGCGAAACACTGAAGCTTTCTTT
TRBV5-5	few	TRBJ1-2	.	CASSLGGSPLRVDYGYTF	TGTGCCAGCAGCTTAGGCGGGTCCCCTCTTAGGGTCGACTATGGCTACACCTTC
TRBV9	once	TRBJ2-3	TRBD2	CASSGGGTSDTDTRYF	TGTGCCAGCAGCGGCGGGGGGACTAGCGACACAGATACGCGGTATTTT
TRBV5-5	many	TRBJ1-3	.	CASSLGVSGNTIYF	TGTGCCAGCAGCTTGGGGGTCTCTGGAAACACCATATATTTT
TRBV15	few	TRBJ2-7	TRBD1	CATSTGGVYEQYF	TGTGCCACCAGCACAGGGGGAGTCTACGAGCAGTACTTC
TRBV20-1	.	TRBJ2-5	.	CSASAGTIQETQYF	TGCAGTGCTAGTGCCGGGACCATACAAGAGACCCAGTACTTC
TRBV6-2/TRBV6-3	.	TRBJ2-5	TRBD1	CASSQGAKQETQYF	TGTGCCAGCAGTCAGGGGGCGAAACAAGAGACCCAGTACTTC
TRBV7-9	many	TRBJ1-1	.	CASSWQWGANTEAFF	TGTGCCAGCAGCTGGCAGTGGGGGGCGAACACTGAAGCTTTCTTT
TRBV27	.	TRBJ2-1	TRBD2	CASSLYFAGGNEQFF	TGTGCCAGCAGTTTATACTTCGCGGGGGGCAATGAGCAGTTCTTC
TRBV18	few	TRBJ2-5	TRBD2	CASSPGTSGRRQETQYF	TGTGCCAGCTCACCGGGGACTAGCGGGAGGCGCCAAGAGACCCAGTACTTC
TRBV19	once	TRBJ2-3	TRBD2	CASSRLAGEVTDTQYF	TGTGCCAGTTCCCGACTAGCGGGAGAGGTGACAGATACGCAGTATTTT
TRBV18	.	TRBJ2-5	TRBD1	CASSLLRDRGGETQYF	TGTGCCAGCTCACTACTCCGGGACAGGGGAGGAGAGACCCAGTACTTC
TRBV5-1	few	TRBJ2-3	TRBD2	CASSTGTSLFTDTQYF	TGCGCCAGCAGCACAGGGACTAGCTTGTTCACAGATACGCAGTATTTT
TRBV5-1	.	TRBJ2-5	TRBD2	CASSLDTAGSETQYF	TGCGCCAGCAGCTTGGACACAGCGGGGTCGGAGACCCAGTACTTC
TRBV7-9	many	TRBJ2-2	.	CASSTTGNTGELFF	TGTGCCAGCTCAACTACAGGGAACACCGGGGAGCTGTTTTTT
TRBV9	.	TRBJ2-3	TRBD2	CASSVESLDASGRTDTQYF	TGTGCCAGCAGCGTAGAATCATTGGACGCTAGCGGCCGCACAGATACGCAGTATTTT
TRBV7-2	few	TRBJ1-6	TRBD1	CASSSRQGNSPLHF	TGTGCCAGCAGCTCCAGACAGGGGAATTCACCCCTCCACTTT
TRBV5-6	many	TRBJ2-5	.	CASSLVDSSETQYF	TGTGCCAGCAGCTTAGTAGATTCGAGTGAGACCCAGTACTTC
TRBV29-1	many	TRBJ2-2	.	CSVDISRTGELFF	TGCAGCGTTGATATTTCAAGAACCGGGGAGCTGTTTTTT
TRBV5-1	.	TRBJ2-2	TRBD2	CASSLELSGRASGGELFF	TGCGCCAGCAGCTTGGAGCTCAGCGGGAGGGCCAGCGGCGGGGAGCTGTTTTTT
TRBV5-1	.	TRBJ1-6	.	CASSATSGNSYNSPLHF	TGCGCCAGCAGCGCTACCTCTGGCAACTCCTATAATTCACCCCTCCACTTT
TRBV20-1	.	TRBJ2-5	.	CSATSREPQYF	TGCAGTGCGACGAGTAGAGAGCCCCAGTACTTC
TRBV20-1	.	TRBJ2-2	.	CSARDMRGRNTGELFF	TGCAGTGCTAGAGATATGAGGGGTCGAAACACCGGGGAGCTGTTTTTT
TRBV11-2	.	TRBJ2-2	.	CASSLVSYRELFF	TGTGCCAGCAGCTTAGTCTCCTATCGGGAGCTGTTTTTT
TRBV20-1	.	TRBJ1-2	TRBD1	CSAQAYGTGAGGYTF	TGCAGTGCCCAGGCGTATGGGACAGGGGCGGGGGGCTACACCTTC
TRBV20-1	few	TRBJ2-3	.	CSARDGGGSRTDTQYF	TGCAGTGCTAGAGATGGGGGCGGGTCACGCACAGATACGCAGTATTTT
TRBV6-1	many	TRBJ1-2	.	CASSGTGNYGYTF	TGTGCCAGCAGTGGAACAGGGAACTATGGCTACACCTTC
TRBV5-6	many	TRBJ2-1	TRBD2	CASSVGLAPHNEQFF	TGTGCCAGCAGCGTGGGACTAGCGCCTCACAATGAGCAGTTCTTC
TRBV7-3	few	TRBJ2-2	.	CASSLSPDAGELFF	TGTGCCAGCAGCTTATCCCCTGACGCCGGGGAGCTGTTTTTT
TRBV27	few	TRBJ2-1	.	CYTKGGSYNEQFF	TGTTACACCAAGGGGGGATCCTACAATGAGCAGTTCTTC
TRBV13	many	TRBJ2-5	.	CASSLSRGPQETQYF	TGTGCCAGCAGCTTAAGCAGGGGACCCCAGGAGACCCAGTACTTC
TRBV12-3/TRBV12-4	.	TRBJ2-1	.	CASSFFADMKAF	TGTGCCAGCAGTTTCTTCGCGGACATGAAAGCCTTC
TRBV20-1	.	TRBJ1-4	.	CSARDLEDPEKLFF	TGCAGTGCTAGAGATTTGGAAGATCCTGAAAAACTGTTTTTT
TRBV29-1	.	TRBJ2-3	TRBD2	CSVASLAGLNTDTQYF	TGCAGCGTTGCCTCGCTAGCGGGGTTGAATACAGATACGCAGTATTTT
TRBV20-1	many	TRBJ2-5	TRBD2	CSAPLAGAPTQYF	TGCAGTGCCCCCCTAGCGGGGGCCCCGACCCAGTACTTC
TRBV6-5	few	TRBJ2-1	TRBD2	CASSYSSASGNEQFF	TGTGCCAGCAGTTACTCGAGTGCTAGCGGAAATGAGCAGTTCTTC
TRBV12-3/TRBV12-4	few	TRBJ2-5	TRBD1	CASSSWDSQETQYF	TGTGCCAGCAGTTCGTGGGACAGTCAAGAGACCCAGTACTTC
TRBV20-1	.	TRBJ2-5	.	CSARDYGGAQETQYF	TGCAGTGCTAGGGACTATGGGGGGGCCCAAGAGACCCAGTACTTC
TRBV10-3	few	TRBJ2-1	.	CAISLRGVEQFF	TGTGCCATCAGCCTCAGGGGCGTTGAGCAGTTCTTC
TRBV20-1	.	TRBJ2-4	.	CSATPQTKNIQYF	TGCAGTGCTACGCCCCAGACCAAAAACATTCAGTACTTC
TRBV7-3	.	TRBJ2-5	.	CASSLIGSAKETQYF	TGTGCCAGCAGCTTAATTGGCAGTGCCAAAGAGACCCAGTACTTC
TRBV7-2	few	TRBJ2-1	TRBD1	CASSLRGQPYNEQFF	TGTGCCAGCAGCTTGAGGGGGCAACCTTACAATGAGCAGTTCTTC
TRBV7-9	many	TRBJ2-7	.	CASSLGPVWEQYF	TGTGCCAGCAGCTTAGGACCGGTGTGGGAGCAGTACTTC
TRBV29-1	few	TRBJ2-3	.	CSVDLRGEDTQYF	TGCAGCGTTGACCTCAGGGGTGAAGATACGCAGTATTTT
TRBV6-6	few	TRBJ2-2	.	CASRLVGTGELFF	TGTGCCAGCCGCCTAGTAGGCACCGGGGAGCTGTTTTTT
TRBV4-1	many	TRBJ1-5	TRBD1	CASSHVEQGNQPQHF	TGCGCCAGCAGCCATGTAGAACAGGGGAATCAGCCCCAGCATTTT
TRBV7-2	many	TRBJ1-5	.	CASSLFGQPQHF	TGTGCCAGCAGCCTATTCGGTCAGCCCCAGCATTTT
TRBV6-2/TRBV6-3	.	TRBJ1-5	TRBD1	CASSSNLQGKFYSNQPQHF	TGTGCCAGCAGTTCGAACTTACAGGGGAAATTTTATAGCAATCAGCCCCAGCATTTT
TRBV4-2	.	TRBJ2-3	.	CASSQDPTGRDTQYF	TGTGCCAGCAGCCAAGACCCCACGGGGAGAGATACGCAGTATTTT
TRBV11-1	.	TRBJ2-1	TRBD2	CASSWTSWHEQFF	TGTGCCAGCAGCTGGACTAGCTGGCATGAGCAGTTCTTC
TRBV3-1	.	TRBJ1-6	.	CASSQDHDSSYNSPLHF	TGTGCCAGCAGCCAAGATCACGATAGCTCCTATAATTCACCCCTCCACTTT